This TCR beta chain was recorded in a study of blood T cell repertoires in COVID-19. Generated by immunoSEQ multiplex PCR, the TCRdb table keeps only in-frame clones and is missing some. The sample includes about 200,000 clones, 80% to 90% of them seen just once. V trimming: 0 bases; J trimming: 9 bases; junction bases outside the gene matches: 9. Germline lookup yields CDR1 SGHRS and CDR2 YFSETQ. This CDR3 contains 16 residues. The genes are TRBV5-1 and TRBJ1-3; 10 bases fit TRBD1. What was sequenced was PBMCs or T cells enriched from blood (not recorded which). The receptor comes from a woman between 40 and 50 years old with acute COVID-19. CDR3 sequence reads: CASSLAGSGQGTTIYF. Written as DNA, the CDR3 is TGCGCCAGCAGCTTGGCCGGATCGGGACAGGGGACCACCATATATTTT.